The 25 T cell receptor beta chains reported below all come from one sample, sequenced in a study of T cells expressing NK-cell markers. From its re-call of the 5' RACE reads, TCRdb lists each CDR3 protein once, without DNA. This sample's table has a few hundred thousand distinct CDR3 sequences. Material: blood T cells: a sorted CD56 or NKG2C T cell subset, CD4+ or CD8+ T cells, or bulk PBMC T cells (not recorded which). These receptors originate from a man aged 18 to 69 in good health.

The chain recombines TRBV7-9 with TRBJ1-6; TCRdb gives TRBD1 as the D gene, but with no DNA this cannot be confirmed. The CDR3 consists of 14 residues. Germline lookup yields CDR1 SEHNR and CDR2 FQNEAQ (reference sequence). CDR3 amino acids: CASSLRTGYGPLHF.

The chain joins TRBV7-9 to TRBJ2-5; lacking DNA, the TRBD1 call made by TCRdb goes unchecked. The CDR3 runs to 15 residues. CDR1 is SEHNR, CDR2 FQNEAQ, per germline (reference sequence). CDR3 sequence: CASSLTGGPQETQYF.

This chain links TRBV6-5 with TRBJ1-5; TCRdb returns TRBD1, unconfirmable since there is no DNA. In germline, CDR1 is MNHEY, CDR2 SVGAGI. This CDR3 comprises 18 residues. CDR3 sequence reads: CASSSFRGQGASNQPQHF.

This chain links TRBV6-5 with TRBJ2-1; the D call from TCRdb, TRBD2, cannot be confirmed without DNA. The length of the CDR3 is 18 residues. CDR1 is MNHEY and CDR2 is SVGAGI in the germline V gene. CDR3 sequence reads: CASSYSAGLAGEYNEQFF.

This CDR3 reads CASSLGKISAKNTEAFF. The chain recombines TRBV28 with TRBJ1-1. Germline-derived CDR1 and CDR2 are MDHEN and SYDVKM. The CDR3 has 17 residues.

The chain has TRBV29-1 and TRBJ1-2; the TCRdb call, TRBD1, lacks DNA for checking. The CDR3 is made up of 14 amino acids. The germline V gene has CDR1 SQVTM and CDR2 ANQGSEA. CDR3 loop: CSVGVGARGYGYTF.

The chain couples TRBV13 to TRBJ2-6. The germline V gene encodes CDR1 PRHDT and CDR2 FYEKMQ (reference sequence). The CDR3 is made up of 15 amino acids. The CDR3 loop is CASSRRVSGANVLTF. The variable domain in full, completed from reference TRBV13 and TRBJ2-6, reads AAGVIQSPRHLIKEKRETATLKCYPIPRHDTVYWYQQGPGQDPQFLISFYEKMQSDKGSIPDRFSAQQFSDYHSELNMSSLELGDSALYFCASSRRVSGANVLTFGAGSRLTVL.

The V gene is TRBV18, the J gene TRBJ2-5. Germline V gives CDR1 KGHSH, CDR2 LQKENI. The CDR3 sequence is 15 residues long. The CDR3 reads CASSPDPNLQETQYF.

The chain links TRBV27 to TRBJ2-4; with no DNA, the TCRdb D assignment of TRBD1 cannot be verified. The germline V gene has CDR1 MNHEY and CDR2 SMNVEV (reference sequence). CDR3 length equals 16 residues. The CDR3 is CASSPNRVWAKNIQYF.

The V call is TRBV18, the J call TRBJ2-7; the D call from TCRdb, TRBD1, cannot be confirmed without DNA. Per the germline V gene, CDR1 is KGHSH and CDR2 is LQKENI. The CDR3 loop spans 13 amino acids. CDR3 sequence reads: CASSPGGNREQYF. Drawing the rest from reference TRBV18 and TRBJ2-7, the complete variable domain is NAGVMQNPRHLVRRRGQEARLRCSPMKGHSHVYWYRQLPEEGLKFMVYLQKENIIDESGMPKERFSAEFPKEGPSILRIQQVVRGDSAAYFCASSPGGNREQYFGPGTRLTVT.

The J gene is TRBJ2-3, the V gene TRBV20-1; absent DNA, TCRdb's TRBD1 call cannot be checked. From germline, CDR1 is DFQATT and CDR2 SNEGSKA (reference sequence). The CDR3 consists of 14 residues. The CDR3: CSATRQGAVDTQYF.

The chain's CDR3 is CASNHRGTTNYGYTF. V gene TRBV7-2 combines with J gene TRBJ1-2; TCRdb picks TRBD1, but there is no DNA to check that call. The germline V gene encodes CDR1 SGHTA and CDR2 FQGNSA. This CDR3 is built from 15 residues.

CDR3 sequence: CASSQGDRVYETQYF. The chain is built from TRBV3-1 and TRBJ2-5; TCRdb picks TRBD1, but there is no DNA to check that call. The V gene's germline CDR1 is LGHDT and CDR2 YNNKEL (reference sequence). The CDR3 runs to 15 residues.

The chain uses TRBV29-1 and TRBJ1-1; the TCRdb call, TRBD1, lacks DNA for checking. CDR1 and CDR2 (germline): SQVTM, ANQGSEA. This CDR3 spans 13 amino acids. The CDR3 spells CSYLGTGFTEAFF.

V gene TRBV7-2 combines with J gene TRBJ2-2; TCRdb reports TRBD1, a call that lacks DNA to check it against. The CDR3 contains 13 residues. The germline V gene encodes CDR1 SGHTA and CDR2 FQGNSA. CDR3: CASSLSWAGELFF.

The CDR3 loop reads CSATLGDTQYF. The chain couples TRBV20-1 to TRBJ2-3. Germline V gene sequence: CDR1 DFQATT, CDR2 SNEGSKA (reference sequence). There are 11 residues in the CDR3.

CDR3: CASSYKRDPLDTQYF. This rearrangement joins TRBV6-5 to TRBJ2-3; TCRdb reports TRBD2, a call that lacks DNA to check it against. This CDR3 is built from 15 residues. In germline, CDR1 is MNHEY, CDR2 SVGAGI.

The chain has TRBV12-3 or TRBV12-4 and TRBJ2-5. This CDR3 is built from 15 residues. This chain's CDR3 is CASSLDPERPETQYF.

The CDR3 protein is CASSRPAGISYEQYF. The chain carries TRBV6-1 and TRBJ2-7; TCRdb proposes TRBD1, but this gene call is untestable without DNA. The CDR3 consists of 15 residues. Germline V gene lookup returns CDR1 MNHNS and CDR2 SASEGT.

V usage is TRBV28 and J usage is TRBJ2-3; the D call of TRBD1 rests on TCRdb alone, since no DNA is present to check it. CDR1 and CDR2 from the germline V gene are MDHEN and SYDVKM. The CDR3 runs 13 residues. The CDR3 here is CALQGTGTDTQYF.

The chain recombines TRBV6-1 with TRBJ2-7; as DNA is missing, the TRBD1 call by TCRdb cannot be tested. This CDR3 spans 19 amino acids. From germline, CDR1 is MNHNS and CDR2 SASEGT. The CDR3 reads CASNAQAPRTGFIEYEQYF.

This chain links TRBV2 with TRBJ1-1. The germline CDR1 and CDR2 sequences are SNHLY and FYNNEI. This CDR3 comprises 14 residues. CDR3 loop: CASNTGLSNTEAFF.

V gene TRBV6-2 or TRBV6-3 combines with J gene TRBJ1-5. Per the germline V gene, CDR1 is MNHEY and CDR2 is SVGEGT. This CDR3 has 14 amino acids. The CDR3 reads CASSYSRRNQPQHF.

This sequence joins TRBV20-1 and TRBJ1-1; TCRdb selects TRBD1, and the lack of DNA leaves this call unchecked. The CDR3 loop spans 14 amino acids. Germline CDR1 is DFQATT and CDR2 is SNEGSKA (reference sequence). This CDR3 is CSRPRGDLNTEAFF.

V usage is TRBV5-1 and J usage is TRBJ1-5. This CDR3 has 14 amino acids. Germline CDR1 is SGHRS and CDR2 is YFSETQ. CDR3 protein: CASSLDGGFKPQHF.